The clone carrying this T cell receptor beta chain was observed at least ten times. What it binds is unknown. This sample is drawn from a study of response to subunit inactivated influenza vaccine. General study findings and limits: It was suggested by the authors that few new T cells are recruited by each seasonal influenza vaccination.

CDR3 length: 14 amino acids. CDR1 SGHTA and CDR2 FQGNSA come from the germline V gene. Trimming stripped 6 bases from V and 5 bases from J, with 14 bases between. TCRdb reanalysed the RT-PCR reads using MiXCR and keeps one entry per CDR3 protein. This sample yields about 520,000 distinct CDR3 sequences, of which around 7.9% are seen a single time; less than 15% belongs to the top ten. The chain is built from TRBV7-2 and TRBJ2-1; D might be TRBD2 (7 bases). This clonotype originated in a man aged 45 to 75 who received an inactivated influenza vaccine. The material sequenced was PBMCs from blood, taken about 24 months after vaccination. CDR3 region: CASSPRGGHNEQFF. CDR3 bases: TGTGCCAGCAGTCCTAGGGGGGGTCACAATGAGCAGTTCTTC.